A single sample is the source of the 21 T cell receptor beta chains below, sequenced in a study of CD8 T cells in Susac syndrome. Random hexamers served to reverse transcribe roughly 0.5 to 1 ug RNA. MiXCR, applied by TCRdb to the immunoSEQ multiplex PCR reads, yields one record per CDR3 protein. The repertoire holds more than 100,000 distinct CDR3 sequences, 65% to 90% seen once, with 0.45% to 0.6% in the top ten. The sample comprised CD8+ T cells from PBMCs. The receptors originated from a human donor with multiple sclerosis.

CDR3: CASIGTGCTYEQYF. The CDR3 nucleotides are TGCGCCAGCATCGGGACAGGGTGCACCTACGAGCAGTACTTC. The rearrangement links TRBV4-1 to TRBJ2-7; 9 bases align to TRBD1. This CDR3 is 14 amino acids long. Germline values: CDR1 MGHRA, CDR2 YSYEKL. V shed 7 bases and J 2 bases; nucleotides not matched to a gene: 6.

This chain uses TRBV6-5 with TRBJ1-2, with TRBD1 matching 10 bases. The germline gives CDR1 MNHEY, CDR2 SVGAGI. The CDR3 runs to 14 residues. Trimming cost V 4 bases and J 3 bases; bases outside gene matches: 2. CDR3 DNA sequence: TGTGCCAGCAGTTGGACAGGGGGTTACTATGGCTACACCTTC. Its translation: CASSWTGGYYGYTF.

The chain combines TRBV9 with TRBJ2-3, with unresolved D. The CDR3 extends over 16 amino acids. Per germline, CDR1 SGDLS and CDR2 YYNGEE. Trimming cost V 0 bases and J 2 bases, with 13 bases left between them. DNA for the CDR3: TGTGCCAGCAGCGTAGTCCACGAAGTGAACACAGATACGCAGTATTTT. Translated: CASSVVHEVNTDTQYF.

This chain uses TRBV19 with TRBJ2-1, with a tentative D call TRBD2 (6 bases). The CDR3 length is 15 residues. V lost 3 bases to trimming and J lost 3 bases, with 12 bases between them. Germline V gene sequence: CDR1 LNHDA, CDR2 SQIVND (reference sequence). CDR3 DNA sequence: TGTGCCAGTAGTATCGTCCCTAGCGACTACAATGAGCAGTTCTTC. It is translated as CASSIVPSDYNEQFF.

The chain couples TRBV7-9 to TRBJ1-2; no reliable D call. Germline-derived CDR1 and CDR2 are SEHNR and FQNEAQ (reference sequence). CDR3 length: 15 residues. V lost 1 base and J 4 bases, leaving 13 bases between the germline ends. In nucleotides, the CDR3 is TGTGCCAGCAGCTTAGGGGGAACACCAAGCTATGGCTACACCTTC. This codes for CASSLGGTPSYGYTF.

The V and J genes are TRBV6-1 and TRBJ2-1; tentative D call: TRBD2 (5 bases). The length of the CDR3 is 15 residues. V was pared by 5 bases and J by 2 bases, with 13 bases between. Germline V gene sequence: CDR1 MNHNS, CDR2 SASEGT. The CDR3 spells CASSRTRETYNEQFF. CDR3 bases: TGTGCCAGCAGTAGAACTAGGGAAACCTACAATGAGCAGTTCTTC.

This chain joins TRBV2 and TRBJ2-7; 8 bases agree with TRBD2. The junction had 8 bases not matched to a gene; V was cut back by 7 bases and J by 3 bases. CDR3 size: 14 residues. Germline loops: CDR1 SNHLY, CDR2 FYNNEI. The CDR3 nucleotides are TGTGCCAGCACCCCCGGGACTAGTTTCTACGAGCAGTACTTC. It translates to CASTPGTSFYEQYF.

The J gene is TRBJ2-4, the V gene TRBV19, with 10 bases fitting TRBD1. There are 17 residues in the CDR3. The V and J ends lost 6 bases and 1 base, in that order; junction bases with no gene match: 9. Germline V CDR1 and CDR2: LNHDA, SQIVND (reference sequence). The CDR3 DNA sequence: TGTGCCAGTAGCAGACAGGGGGCTTTAGGGGCCAAAAACATTCAGTACTTC. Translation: CASSRQGALGAKNIQYF.

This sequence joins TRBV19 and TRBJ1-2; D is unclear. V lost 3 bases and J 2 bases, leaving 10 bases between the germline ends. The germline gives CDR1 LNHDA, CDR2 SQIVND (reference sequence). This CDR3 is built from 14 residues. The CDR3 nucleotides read TGTGCCAGTAGTATCGCGGCGGGCAACTATGGCTACACCTTC. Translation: CASSIAAGNYGYTF.

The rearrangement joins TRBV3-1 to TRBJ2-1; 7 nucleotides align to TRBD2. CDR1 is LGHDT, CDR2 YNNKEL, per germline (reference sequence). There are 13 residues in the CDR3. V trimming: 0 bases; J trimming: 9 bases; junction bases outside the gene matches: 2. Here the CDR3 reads CASSQDPSGEQFF. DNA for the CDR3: TGTGCCAGCAGCCAAGATCCTAGCGGTGAGCAGTTCTTC.

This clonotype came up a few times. The CDR3 loop reads CASSPQSTGPPYEQYF. The CDR3 DNA reads as TGCGCCAGCAGCCCCCAGAGTACCGGCCCGCCCTACGAGCAGTACTTC. The chain joins TRBV4-1 to TRBJ2-7; D is undetermined. The germline V gene has CDR1 MGHRA and CDR2 YSYEKL. Trimming shortened V by 4 bases and J by 2 bases, and 18 bases separated the two germline ends. CDR3 length: 16 residues.

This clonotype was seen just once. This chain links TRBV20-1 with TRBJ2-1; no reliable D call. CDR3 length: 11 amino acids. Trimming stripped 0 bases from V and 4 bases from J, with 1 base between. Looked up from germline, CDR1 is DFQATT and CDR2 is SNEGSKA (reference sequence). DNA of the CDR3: TGCAGTGCTAGAGAATACAATGAGCAGTTCTTC. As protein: CSAREYNEQFF.

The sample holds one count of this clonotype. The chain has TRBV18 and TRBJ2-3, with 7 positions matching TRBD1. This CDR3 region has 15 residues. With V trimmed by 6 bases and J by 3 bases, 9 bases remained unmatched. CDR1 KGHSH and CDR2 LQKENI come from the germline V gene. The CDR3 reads CASSPGTEGTDTQYF. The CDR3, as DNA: TGTGCCAGCTCCCCGGGGACAGAAGGTACAGATACGCAGTATTTT.

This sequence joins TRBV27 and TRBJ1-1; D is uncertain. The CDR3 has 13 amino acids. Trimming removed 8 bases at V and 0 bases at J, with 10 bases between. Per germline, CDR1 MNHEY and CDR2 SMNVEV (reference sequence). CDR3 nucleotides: TGTGCCAGCCAACGTACAGTGAACACTGAAGCTTTCTTT. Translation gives CASQRTVNTEAFF.

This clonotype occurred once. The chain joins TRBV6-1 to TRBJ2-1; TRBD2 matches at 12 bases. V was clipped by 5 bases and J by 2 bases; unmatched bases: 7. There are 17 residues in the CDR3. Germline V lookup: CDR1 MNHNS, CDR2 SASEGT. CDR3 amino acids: CASSPLTSGSAYNEQFF. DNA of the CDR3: TGTGCCAGCAGTCCCCTGACTAGCGGGAGTGCCTACAATGAGCAGTTCTTC.

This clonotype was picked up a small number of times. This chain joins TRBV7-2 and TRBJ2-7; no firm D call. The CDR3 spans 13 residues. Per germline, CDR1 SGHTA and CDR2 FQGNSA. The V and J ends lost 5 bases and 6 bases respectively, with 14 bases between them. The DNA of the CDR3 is TGTGCCAGCAGCCCAGACATGGGTGGCGAGCAGTACTTC. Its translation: CASSPDMGGEQYF.

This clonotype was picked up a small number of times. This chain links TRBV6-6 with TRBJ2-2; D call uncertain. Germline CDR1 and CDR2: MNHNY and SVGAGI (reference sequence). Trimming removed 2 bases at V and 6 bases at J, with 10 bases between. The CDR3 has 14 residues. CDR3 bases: TGTGCCAGCAGTTACAATAGTGGCTCCGGGGAGCTGTTTTTT. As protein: CASSYNSGSGELFF.

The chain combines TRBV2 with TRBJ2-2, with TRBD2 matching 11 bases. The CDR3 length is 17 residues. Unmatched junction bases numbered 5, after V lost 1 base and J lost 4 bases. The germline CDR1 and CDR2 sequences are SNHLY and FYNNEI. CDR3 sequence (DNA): TGTGCCAGCAGTGAAGAATTAGCGGGGGGGCCCACCGGGGAGCTGTTTTTT. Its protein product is CASSEELAGGPTGELFF.

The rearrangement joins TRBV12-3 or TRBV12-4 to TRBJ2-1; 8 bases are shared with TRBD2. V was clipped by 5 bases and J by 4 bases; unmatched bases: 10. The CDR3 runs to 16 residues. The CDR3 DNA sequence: TGTGCCAGCAGTCCCCTAGCGGGTCTGAATTACAATGAGCAGTTCTTC. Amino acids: CASSPLAGLNYNEQFF.

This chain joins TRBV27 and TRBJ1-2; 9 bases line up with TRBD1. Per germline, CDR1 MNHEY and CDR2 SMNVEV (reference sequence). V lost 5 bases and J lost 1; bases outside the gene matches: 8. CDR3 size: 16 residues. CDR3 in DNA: TGTGCCAGCAGTCCCGGGACAGGGACCCTTAACTATGGCTACACCTTC. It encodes CASSPGTGTLNYGYTF.

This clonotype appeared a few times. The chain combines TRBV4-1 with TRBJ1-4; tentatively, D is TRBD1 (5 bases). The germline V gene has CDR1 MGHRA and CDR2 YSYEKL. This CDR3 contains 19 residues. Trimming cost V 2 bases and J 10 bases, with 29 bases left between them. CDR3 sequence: CASSQWGTSYRPPRGKLFF. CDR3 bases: TGCGCCAGCAGCCAATGGGGTACATCTTACAGGCCCCCGAGGGGAAAACTGTTTTTT.